A single sample gave rise to the 8 T cell receptor beta chains below, sequenced in a study of blood T cell repertoires in COVID-19. Profiled with immunoSEQ multiplex PCR; TCRdb holds only in-frame clones, not every one. Counted here are under 250,000 clones, less than 90% occurring once; the ten biggest clones make up about 1.5%. Sequences were obtained from peripheral blood. The source is a woman in her 40s who had recovered from COVID-19.

The V and J genes are TRBV6-5 and TRBJ2-7; D might be TRBD1 (6 bases). Germline-derived CDR1 and CDR2 are MNHEY and SVGAGI. This CDR3 is 14 amino acids long. The V gene lost 4 bases and the J gene lost 3 bases, with 13 bases spanning the gap. CDR3 nucleotides: TGTGCCAGCAGTTCCACAGGGTATAGCTACGAGCAGTACTTC. It codes for CASSSTGYSYEQYF.

The CDR3 nucleotides read TGTGCCAGCTCCACCGGGGGGGAGCTGTTTTTT. Translating gives CASSTGGELFF. This sequence joins TRBV12-3 or TRBV12-4 and TRBJ2-2; D gene unclear. Trimming left V 8 bases short and J 8 bases short, with 9 bases between. The CDR3 is made up of 11 amino acids.

The rearrangement links TRBV11-2 to TRBJ2-5; 7 nucleotides match TRBD2. J was trimmed by 5 bases and V by 1 base; bases with no gene match: 4. The germline V gene encodes CDR1 SGHAT and CDR2 FQNNGV. The CDR3 is 14 residues long. The CDR3 DNA reads as TGTGCCAGCAGCTTAGGGGCGGGGGTTGAGACCCAGTACTTC. Translated: CASSLGAGVETQYF.

This clone has a single count. The chain has TRBV5-1 and TRBJ2-3; D not certain. Germline lookup yields CDR1 SGHRS and CDR2 YFSETQ. V lost 0 bases and J lost 10, with 15 bases in between. CDR3 length: 14 amino acids. The CDR3 DNA reads as TGCGCCAGCAGCTTGGATGCTGGGCCAAAGGCGCAGTATTTT. Translated, it gives CASSLDAGPKAQYF.

The chain joins TRBV6-1 to TRBJ2-3, with 11 bases identical to TRBD2. The V segment lost 3 bases and the J segment 5 bases; nucleotides outside the gene matches: 4. The CDR3 has 15 residues. Germline values: CDR1 MNHNS, CDR2 SASEGT. DNA of the CDR3: TGTGCCAGCAGTGATGTAGCGGGGGGGCGAGATACGCAGTATTTT. The encoded protein is CASSDVAGGRDTQYF.

This clone was detected many times. The chain carries TRBV19 and TRBJ2-2, with a possible D match to TRBD2 (6 bases). Germline loops: CDR1 LNHDA, CDR2 SQIVND (reference sequence). The CDR3 loop spans 13 amino acids. Trimming shortened V by 5 bases and J by 8 bases, and 12 bases separated the two germline ends. CDR3: CASSLGEAGELFF. CDR3 sequence (DNA): TGTGCCAGTAGTCTAGGGGAGGCGGGGGAGCTGTTTTTT.

This chain uses TRBV5-1 with TRBJ2-1; possible D gene TRBD2, 5 bases. The CDR3 loop spans 16 amino acids. Germline V gene sequence: CDR1 SGHRS, CDR2 YFSETQ. Trimming took off 3 bases at V and 3 bases at J, with 16 bases between the two ends. CDR3 nucleotides: TGCGCCAGCAGCTATGGTCGCGGCGCGGGCTACAATGAGCAGTTCTTC. Its protein product is CASSYGRGAGYNEQFF.

The CDR3 DNA reads TGCGCCAGCAGCCCCGGCAGGGGCAACTCCTACGAGCAGTACTTC. It is translated as CASSPGRGNSYEQYF. This rearrangement joins TRBV5-1 to TRBJ2-7; D perhaps matches TRBD1 (6 bases). The CDR3 runs to 15 residues. Germline V gene lookup returns CDR1 SGHRS and CDR2 YFSETQ. V shed 4 bases and J shed 0 bases, with 14 bases lying between them.